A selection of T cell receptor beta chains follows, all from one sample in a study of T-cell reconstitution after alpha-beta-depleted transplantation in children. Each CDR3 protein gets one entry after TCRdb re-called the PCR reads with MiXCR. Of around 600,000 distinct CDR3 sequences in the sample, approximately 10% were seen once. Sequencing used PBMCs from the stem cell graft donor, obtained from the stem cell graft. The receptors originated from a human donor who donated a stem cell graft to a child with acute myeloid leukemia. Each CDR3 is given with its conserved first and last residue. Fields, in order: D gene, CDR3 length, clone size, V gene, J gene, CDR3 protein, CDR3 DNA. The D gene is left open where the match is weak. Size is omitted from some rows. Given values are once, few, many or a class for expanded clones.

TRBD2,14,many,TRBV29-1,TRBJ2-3,CSSLAGRALDTQYF,TGCAGTTCCCTAGCGGGGAGGGCCTTAGATACGCAGTATTTT
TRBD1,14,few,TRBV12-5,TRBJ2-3,CASGVGQGADTQYF,TGTGCTAGTGGTGTCGGACAGGGGGCAGATACGCAGTATTTT
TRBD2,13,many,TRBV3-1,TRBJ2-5,CASSLLAEETQYF,TGTGCCAGCAGCCTACTAGCGGAAGAGACCCAGTACTTC
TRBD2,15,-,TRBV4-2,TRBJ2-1,CASSQLAGGPDEQFF,TGTGCCAGCAGCCAGTTAGCGGGAGGGCCGGATGAGCAGTTCTTC
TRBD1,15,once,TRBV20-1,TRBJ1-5,CSARTGVGNNQPQHF,TGCAGTGCTAGGACAGGGGTTGGAAACAATCAGCCCCAGCATTTT
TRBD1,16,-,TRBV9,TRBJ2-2,CASSVVSGGVTGELFF,TGTGCCAGCAGCGTAGTATCAGGGGGCGTTACCGGGGAGCTGTTTTTT
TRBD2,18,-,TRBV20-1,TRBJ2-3,CSARDRSGGPYGADTQYF,TGCAGTGCTAGAGATAGGTCGGGAGGGCCTTATGGCGCAGATACGCAGTATTTT
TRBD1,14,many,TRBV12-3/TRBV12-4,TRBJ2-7,CASSLGDRAYEQYF,TGTGCCAGCAGCTTGGGGGACAGGGCCTACGAGCAGTACTTC
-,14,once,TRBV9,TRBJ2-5,CASSVEGWEETQYF,TGTGCCAGCAGCGTAGAAGGGTGGGAAGAGACCCAGTACTTC
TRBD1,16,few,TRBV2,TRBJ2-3,CASSQDRVGSGDTQYF,TGTGCCAGCAGTCAAGACAGGGTAGGATCAGGGGATACGCAGTATTTT
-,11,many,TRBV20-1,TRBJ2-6,CSALRANVLTF,TGCAGTGCCTTGAGGGCCAACGTCCTGACTTTC
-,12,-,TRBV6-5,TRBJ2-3,CASRNGLGNQYF,TGTGCCAGCAGGAATGGGCTGGGGAACCAGTATTTT
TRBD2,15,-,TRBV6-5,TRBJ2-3,CASSSGLAGEWTQYF,TGTGCCAGCAGTTCAGGACTAGCGGGAGAGTGGACGCAGTATTTT
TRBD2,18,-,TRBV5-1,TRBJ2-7,CASSLTTSGRDMNYEQYF,TGCGCCAGCAGCTTAACAACTAGCGGGAGGGACATGAACTACGAGCAGTACTTC
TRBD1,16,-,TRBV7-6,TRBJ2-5,CASSPSIGTGQETQYF,TGTGCCAGCAGCCCGTCTATTGGGACAGGACAAGAGACCCAGTACTTC
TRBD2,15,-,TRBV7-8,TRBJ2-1,CASSLVGGRRNEQFF,TGTGCCAGCAGCTTAGTTGGCGGGAGAAGGAATGAGCAGTTCTTC
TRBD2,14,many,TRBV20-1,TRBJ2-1,CSASIAGVNNEQFF,TGCAGTGCTTCGATAGCGGGAGTTAACAATGAGCAGTTCTTC
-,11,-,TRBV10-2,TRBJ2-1,CAVRLYNEQFF,TGCGCCGTCCGACTGTACAATGAGCAGTTCTTC
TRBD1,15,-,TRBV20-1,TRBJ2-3,CSSRDRGFYTDTQYF,TGCAGTTCCCGGGACAGGGGTTTTTACACAGATACGCAGTATTTT
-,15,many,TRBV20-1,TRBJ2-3,CSARTGSLGTDTQYF,TGCAGTGCTAGGACCGGCAGTCTTGGCACAGATACGCAGTATTTT
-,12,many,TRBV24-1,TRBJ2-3,CATSTLPGTQYF,TGTGCCACCAGTACCCTTCCAGGTACGCAGTATTTT
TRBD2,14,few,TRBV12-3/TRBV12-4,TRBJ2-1,CASSSVSGRNEQFF,TGTGCCAGCAGTTCGGTAAGCGGGAGGAATGAGCAGTTCTTC
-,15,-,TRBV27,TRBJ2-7,CQQPKQDGYSYEQYF,TGCCAACAACCCAAGCAGGACGGCTACTCCTACGAGCAGTACTTC
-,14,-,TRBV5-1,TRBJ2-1,CASSLALGPNEQFF,TGCGCCAGCAGCTTGGCCCTGGGACCCAATGAGCAGTTCTTC
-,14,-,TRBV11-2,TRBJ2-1,CASSLVLRGPEQFF,TGTGCCAGCAGCTTGGTGCTGCGCGGGCCCGAGCAGTTCTTC
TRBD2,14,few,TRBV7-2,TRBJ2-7,CASSFGLVSYEQYF,TGTGCCAGCAGCTTTGGACTAGTCTCCTACGAGCAGTACTTC
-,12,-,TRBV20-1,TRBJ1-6,CSASRYNSPLHF,TGCAGTGCCTCTCGCTATAATTCACCCCTCCACTTT
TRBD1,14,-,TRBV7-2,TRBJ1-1,CASSLNRGPTEAFF,TGTGCCAGCAGCTTAAACAGGGGGCCCACTGAAGCTTTCTTT
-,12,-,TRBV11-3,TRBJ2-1,CASSPTRTEQFF,TGTGCCAGCAGCCCGACTCGGACAGAGCAGTTCTTC
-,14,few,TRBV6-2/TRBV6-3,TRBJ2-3,CASSYRGSTDTQYF,TGTGCCAGCAGTTACCGGGGGTCTACAGATACGCAGTATTTT
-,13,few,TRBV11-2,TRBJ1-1,CASSAYRDTEAFF,TGTGCCAGCAGCGCCTACAGGGACACTGAAGCTTTCTTT
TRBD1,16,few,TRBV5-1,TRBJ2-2,CASYRGVSSNTGELFF,TGCGCCAGCTACAGGGGGGTAAGCAGCAACACCGGGGAGCTGTTTTTT
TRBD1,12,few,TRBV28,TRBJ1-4,CASSRRGEKLFF,TGTGCCAGCAGCCGCAGGGGGGAAAAACTGTTTTTT
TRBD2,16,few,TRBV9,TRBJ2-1,CASSVGASGSVNEQFF,TGTGCCAGCAGCGTAGGGGCTAGCGGGAGTGTCAATGAGCAGTTCTTC
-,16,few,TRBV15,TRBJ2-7,CATSRDLASGSYEQYF,TGTGCCACCAGCAGAGATCTAGCGTCCGGCTCCTACGAGCAGTACTTC
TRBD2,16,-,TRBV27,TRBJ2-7,CASSWSGGRMAYEQYF,TGTGCCAGCAGTTGGTCGGGAGGGCGTATGGCCTACGAGCAGTACTTC
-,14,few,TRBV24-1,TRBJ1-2,CATSDLQGAYGYTF,TGTGCCACCAGTGATTTACAGGGCGCCTATGGCTACACCTTC
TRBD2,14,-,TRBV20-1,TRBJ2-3,CSAVVGLAADTQYF,TGCAGTGCTGTCGTGGGACTAGCGGCAGATACGCAGTATTTT
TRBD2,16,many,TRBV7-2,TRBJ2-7,CASNPGVGRVGYEQYF,TGTGCCAGCAACCCTGGGGTCGGGAGGGTCGGCTACGAGCAGTACTTC
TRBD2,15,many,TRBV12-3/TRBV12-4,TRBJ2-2,CASRIGTSGSGELFF,TGTGCCAGCAGGATCGGAACTAGCGGGAGCGGGGAGCTGTTTTTT
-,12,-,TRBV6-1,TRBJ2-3,CASSETGEAQYF,TGTGCCAGCAGTGAAACAGGGGAGGCGCAGTATTTT
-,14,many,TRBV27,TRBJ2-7,CASSLSVRGYEQYF,TGTGCCAGCAGTTTATCGGTCAGGGGCTACGAGCAGTACTTC
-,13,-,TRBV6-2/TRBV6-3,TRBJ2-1,CASDDRTYNEQFF,TGTGCCAGCGACGACCGAACCTACAATGAGCAGTTCTTC